This is a list of T cell receptor beta chains from one sample in a study of blood T cell repertoires in COVID-19. The protocol was immunoSEQ multiplex PCR, while the TCRdb copy is restricted to in-frame clones and leaves out a portion. The table lists around 60,000 clones, nearly 95% of them singletons. The sample was peripheral blood. The receptor set was obtained from a man in his fifties with active COVID-19. Both conserved end residues are part of each CDR3. A D gene is named only where the DNA matches it firmly. Size values are once, few and many counts, or a class for expanded clones, and some rows have none.

clone_size j_call v_call d_call cdr3_nt cdr3_aa
- TRBJ1-2 TRBV2 - TGTGCCAGCACCGATTCTCCCGGGGGGTACTATGGCTACACCTTC CASTDSPGGYYGYTF
- TRBJ1-6 TRBV6-5 TRBD1 TGTGCCAGCAGTTACCAGACAGGGCACCTCTGGCTCCACTTT CASSYQTGHLWLHF
- TRBJ1-6 TRBV28 - TGTGCCAGCAGTTTGGACAGCTCTAATTCACCCCTCCACTTT CASSLDSSNSPLHF
- TRBJ2-2 TRBV7-3 - TGTGCCAGCAGCAATACCCCGGACTCGAACACCGGGGAGCTGTTTTTT CASSNTPDSNTGELFF
- TRBJ2-3 TRBV5-1 TRBD1 TGCGCCAGCAGCTTGGGACAGGGGATTGCAGATACGCAGTATTTT CASSLGQGIADTQYF
- TRBJ2-3 TRBV11-2 - TGTGCCAGCAGCTCTAAGGACTTATCCAGTCCAGCAGATACGCAGTATTTT CASSSKDLSSPADTQYF
- TRBJ2-7 TRBV24-1 - TGTGCCACCAGTGGTCAGACGGCTACGAGGGCCGAGCAGTACTTC CATSGQTATRAEQYF
- TRBJ1-3 TRBV9 - TGTGCCAGCAGCGTAGATCCCGCAGGGGCCGACTCTGGAAACACCATATATTTT CASSVDPAGADSGNTIYF
- TRBJ1-1 TRBV18 TRBD1 TGTGCCAGCTCACCCCTGGACGTTCCAGGGGGGAACACTGAAGCTTTCTTT CASSPLDVPGGNTEAFF
- TRBJ2-5 TRBV11-3 - TGTGCCAGCAGCTTAGAGGCAGAGACCCAGTACTTC CASSLEAETQYF
- TRBJ1-2 TRBV28 TRBD1 TGTGCCAGCACGGACAGGTTATATGGCTACACCTTC CASTDRLYGYTF
- TRBJ2-3 TRBV9 - TGTGCCAGCAGAACGGGAGATACGCAGTATTTT CASRTGDTQYF
- TRBJ2-7 TRBV5-4 TRBD2 TGTGCCAGCAGCCCTAGCGGGCCCACCTACGAGCAGTACTTC CASSPSGPTYEQYF
- TRBJ2-7 TRBV6-5 TRBD1 TGTGCCAGCAGTTACCTCGGACAGGGTGGGGAGCAGTACTTC CASSYLGQGGEQYF
- TRBJ1-2 TRBV2 - TGTGCCAGCAGCTCCGGGGGGGGTGGCTACACCTTC CASSSGGGGYTF
once TRBJ2-1 TRBV5-1 - TGCGCCAGCAGCTTGGGGGAGTTAACTTCCGATGAGCAGTTCTTC CASSLGELTSDEQFF